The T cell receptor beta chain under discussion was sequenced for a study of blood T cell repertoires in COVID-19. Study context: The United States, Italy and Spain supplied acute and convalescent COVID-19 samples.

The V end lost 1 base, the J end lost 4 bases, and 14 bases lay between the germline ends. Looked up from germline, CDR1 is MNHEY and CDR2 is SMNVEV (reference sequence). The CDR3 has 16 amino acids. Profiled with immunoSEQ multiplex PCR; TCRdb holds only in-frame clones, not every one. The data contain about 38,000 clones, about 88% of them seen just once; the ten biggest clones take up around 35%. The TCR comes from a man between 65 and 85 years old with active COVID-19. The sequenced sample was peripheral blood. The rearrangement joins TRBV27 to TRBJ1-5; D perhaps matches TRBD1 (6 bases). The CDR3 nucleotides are TGTGCCAGCAGTTTATGGGGGGGGGCCCAAAATCAGCCCCAGCATTTT. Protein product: CASSLWGGAQNQPQHF.